The 12 T cell receptor beta chains reported below all come from one sample, sequenced in a study of human T cells and chemical hapten exposure (dated by TCRdb to 2020 to 2022). Library creation used RACE. The reads were generated on a NextSeq 500. Using fastp trimming at Q25 and MiXCR clonotype assembly, TCRdb reanalyzed the public sequencing data and kept in-frame beta chains. Duplicate CDR3 protein sequences are folded into a single record with the most common DNA and genes. This sample lists 75,000 to 100,000 distinct CDR3 sequences; roughly 12% were detected once. Roughly 2.1% of the sample lies in the top ten. Read against the paper, the sample's time point label means: patch test 1, 2 weeks after DPC sensitization. Read against the paper, the sample's treatment or condition label means: therapeutic diphenylcyclopropenone sensitization with weekly scalp DPC. The sequenced sample was whole blood, obtained in connection with sensitization to the hapten diphenylcyclopropenone (DPC). The origin of the receptors is a woman in her 40s with alopecia areata. Some clones in this sample may be carry-over from other donors' samples.

This clonotype came up many times. The rearrangement uses TRBV20-1 and TRBJ2-5; D is possibly TRBD1 (6 bases). CDR3 length equals 14 residues. Per the germline V gene, CDR1 is DFQATT and CDR2 is SNEGSKA (reference sequence). V was clipped by 3 bases and J by 6 bases, with 17 bases between them. CDR3 sequence (DNA): TGCAGTGCTAGTCCACAGGGTATCGGGAAGACCCAGTACTTC. It is translated as CSASPQGIGKTQYF.

This clonotype has just a few counts. One end of the junction varies from germline; a read error may be responsible. The chain has TRBV4-3 and TRBJ1-5, with D perhaps TRBD1 (5 bases). CDR1 and CDR2 from the germline V gene are LGHNA and YSLEER. The CDR3 runs 15 residues. The CDR3 nucleotides read TGCGCCAGCAGCCAAGAAAGGCGGGGGAATCATCCCCAGCATTTT. Amino acid sequence: CASSQERRGNHPQHF.

The chain combines TRBV10-3 with TRBJ2-2, with TRBD1 matching over 7 bases. The CDR3 length is 13 residues. From germline, CDR1 is ENHRY and CDR2 SYGVKD. Trimming took 10 bases from V and 4 from J; bases not matched to a gene: 6. The CDR3 region is CATNRDSTGELFF. The CDR3 DNA reads as TGTGCCACGAACCGGGACAGCACCGGGGAGCTGTTTTTT.

This clonotype has at least ten counts. This chain connects TRBV5-4 to TRBJ1-6, with TRBD1 identical over 8 bases. CDR3 length: 14 residues. Germline values: CDR1 SGHNT, CDR2 YYREEE (reference sequence). The V and J ends lost 2 bases and 10 bases, in that order; junction bases with no gene match: 5. In DNA, the CDR3 is TGTGCCAGCAGCTTTTGGACAGGGCGATCACCCCTCCACTTT. It specifies CASSFWTGRSPLHF. Together with reference TRBV5-4 and TRBJ1-6, the CDR3 gives the full variable domain: ETGVTQSPTHLIKTRGQQVTLRCSSQSGHNTVSWYQQALGQGPQFIFQYYREEENGRGNFPPRFSGLQFPNYSSELNVNALELDDSALYLCASSFWTGRSPLHFGNGTRLTVT.

The chain has TRBV28 and TRBJ2-3, with 10 bases that match TRBD1. After removal of 5 bases from V and 7 bases from J, the junction contained 9 bases not matched to a gene. CDR3 size: 15 residues. Germline values: CDR1 MDHEN, CDR2 SYDVKM. For the CDR3, the DNA is TGTGCCAGCAGTGGACCGGGACAGGGGCATCATACGCAGTATTTT. It codes for CASSGPGQGHHTQYF.

This clonotype has a handful of counts. This chain links TRBV5-1 with TRBJ2-7; TRBD1 matches 8 bases. This CDR3 comprises 16 residues. From germline, CDR1 is SGHRS and CDR2 YFSETQ. Losses at the gene ends were 4 bases for V and 7 bases for J; bases not matched to a gene: 16. Written as DNA, the CDR3 is TGCGCCAGCAGCCTCGACCCGGACAGGGTCCTGAGGGAGCAGTACTTC. Its protein product is CASSLDPDRVLREQYF.

Note on this clonotype: This may come from a read error, since a much larger clone is one base off. The chain recombines TRBV28 with TRBJ2-1; D call uncertain. There are 15 residues in the CDR3. Germline V gene data show CDR1 as MDHEN and CDR2 as SYDVKM. CDR3 sequence reads: CANSSNPRSYNEQFF. CDR3 nucleotide sequence: TGTGCCAACAGTTCCAACCCTCGCTCCTACAATGAGCAGTTCTTC. The whole variable domain, filled in from reference TRBV28 and TRBJ2-1, reads DVKVTQSSRYLVKRTGEKVFLECVQDMDHENMFWYRQDPGLGLRLIYFSYDVKMKEKGDIPEGYSVSREKKERFSLILESASTNQTSMYLCANSSNPRSYNEQFFGPGTRLTVL.

This clonotype was seen repeatedly, ten times or more. The V and J genes are TRBV6-2 or TRBV6-3 and TRBJ2-5, with TRBD2 matching over 9 bases. Germline-derived CDR1 and CDR2 are MNHEY and SVGEGT. The ends lost 7 bases at V and 4 bases at J; junction bases unmatched: 10. This CDR3 spans 15 amino acids. CDR3 nucleotides: TGTGCCAGCACCTATGGACTAGCGATTTCAGAGACCCAGTACTTC. Its protein is CASTYGLAISETQYF.

The chain uses TRBV7-9 and TRBJ2-1; 14 bases are a match to TRBD2. V lost 3 bases to trimming and J lost 8 bases; unmatched junction nucleotides: 9. The CDR3 runs to 17 residues. Per the germline V gene, CDR1 is SEHNR and CDR2 is FQNEAQ (reference sequence). The CDR3 bases are TGTGCCAGCAGCTTTTCTCCTGGGACTAGCGGGAGCTATGAGCAGTTCTTC. Its protein is CASSFSPGTSGSYEQFF. Together with reference TRBV7-9 and TRBJ2-1, the CDR3 gives the full variable domain: DTGVSQNPRHKITKRGQNVTFRCDPISEHNRLYWYRQTLGQGPEFLTYFQNEAQLEKSRLLSDRFSAERPKGSFSTLEIQRTEQGDSAMYLCASSFSPGTSGSYEQFFGPGTRLTVL.

This chain uses TRBV6-5 with TRBJ1-4; 7 bases are a match to TRBD1. Germline V gene data show CDR1 as MNHEY and CDR2 as SVGAGI. The CDR3 is made up of 15 amino acids. Germline trimming cut 6 bases from V and 0 bases from J; bases unmatched to any gene: 4. The CDR3 DNA reads as TGTGCCAGCAGGGCCGGACAGGCAACTAATGAAAAACTGTTTTTT. Translated: CASRAGQATNEKLFF.

The count of this clonotype is one. The V call is TRBV7-9, the J call TRBJ2-5, with D possibly being TRBD2 (5 bases). The CDR3 totals 13 residues. Per germline, CDR1 SEHNR and CDR2 FQNEAQ (reference sequence). V was shortened by 4 bases and J by 5 bases, with 11 bases between the two germline ends. The CDR3 here is CASSSGLLETQYF. CDR3 nucleotides: TGTGCCAGCAGCTCGGGATTACTGGAGACCCAGTACTTC.

This clonotype was seen repeatedly, ten times or more. This rearrangement joins TRBV19 to TRBJ1-2, with 7 bases identical to TRBD1. Trimming at V came to 10 bases and at J to 4 bases, leaving 9 bases not matched to a gene. Looked up from germline, CDR1 is LNHDA and CDR2 is SQIVND (reference sequence). The CDR3 has 13 amino acids. CDR3 DNA: TGTGCCATTTATGATGACAGGGCCTATGGCTACACCTTC. Residues: CAIYDDRAYGYTF.